This is a list of T cell receptor beta chains from one sample in a study of cytomegalovirus exposure and HLA in healthy donors. Only in-frame clones appear in the TCRdb table, and some are missing; sequencing was by immunoSEQ multiplex PCR. The sample yields 150,000 to 200,000 clones, roughly 87% seen once. Source material: PBMCs. These receptors were taken from a man in his forties in good health and CMV-seronegative. Both conserved end residues are part of each CDR3. The D gene is left open where the match is weak. Only part of the rows carry a size: once, few, many, or a class if the clone is expanded.

CDR3: CASLRDSQETQYF
DNA: TGTGCCAGCCTGCGGGACAGCCAAGAGACCCAGTACTTC
length: 13
D: NA
V: TRBV18
size: NA
J: TRBJ2-5

CDR3: CASIPSGGGTYEQYF
DNA: TGTGCCAGCATTCCTTCGGGGGGGGGAACCTACGAGCAGTACTTC
length: 15
D: TRBD2
V: TRBV28
size: once
J: TRBJ2-7

CDR3: CASSRGQLNEKLFF
DNA: TGTGCCAGTAGTAGGGGACAGCTCAATGAAAAACTGTTTTTT
length: 14
D: TRBD1
V: TRBV19
size: NA
J: TRBJ1-4

CDR3: CASSQDPKDSRPYEQYF
DNA: TGCGCCAGCAGCCAAGACCCTAAGGACAGCCGACCCTACGAGCAGTACTTC
length: 17
D: NA
V: TRBV4-1
size: NA
J: TRBJ2-7

CDR3: CASSPGQGYDEQYF
DNA: TGTGCCAGCTCACCAGGACAGGGGTACGACGAGCAGTACTTC
length: 14
D: TRBD1
V: TRBV18
size: NA
J: TRBJ2-7

CDR3: CASSLEGDGELFF
DNA: TGTGCCAGCAGCTTAGAAGGGGACGGGGAGCTGTTTTTT
length: 13
D: NA
V: TRBV7-9
size: NA
J: TRBJ2-2

CDR3: CASSPTGGSYNEQFF
DNA: TGTGCCAGCAGCCCGACAGGGGGGTCCTACAATGAGCAGTTCTTC
length: 15
D: TRBD1
V: TRBV7-3
size: NA
J: TRBJ2-1

CDR3: CASSDRVQALGAFF
DNA: TGTGCCAGCAGTGATCGAGTACAGGCTCTTGGAGCTTTCTTT
length: 14
D: NA
V: TRBV25-1
size: NA
J: TRBJ1-1

CDR3: CASGVLAGTYEQYF
DNA: TGTGCCAGCGGCGTACTAGCGGGGACCTACGAGCAGTACTTC
length: 14
D: TRBD2
V: TRBV7-2
size: NA
J: TRBJ2-7

CDR3: CASSLGTGNEKLFF
DNA: TGCGCCAGCAGCCTCGGGACAGGGAACGAAAAACTGTTTTTC
length: 14
D: TRBD1
V: TRBV5-1
size: NA
J: TRBJ1-4

CDR3: CASSLSPGNEQFF
DNA: TGTGCCAGCAGCTTGTCTCCCGGGAATGAGCAGTTCTTC
length: 13
D: NA
V: TRBV5-5
size: few
J: TRBJ2-1

CDR3: CASSIRLAGAGYEQYF
DNA: TGTGCCAGTAGTATTCGACTAGCGGGAGCGGGGTACGAGCAGTACTTC
length: 16
D: TRBD2
V: TRBV19
size: NA
J: TRBJ2-7

CDR3: CASSYGYSNQPQHF
DNA: TGTGCCAGCAGCTACGGGTATAGCAATCAGCCCCAGCATTTT
length: 14
D: NA
V: TRBV5-6
size: few
J: TRBJ1-5

CDR3: CASSFYRGRDSPLHF
DNA: TGTGCCAGCAGTTTTTACCGGGGAAGGGATTCACCCCTCCACTTT
length: 15
D: NA
V: TRBV27
size: NA
J: TRBJ1-6